Listed below are T cell receptor beta chains from one sample, sequenced in a study of CD8+ T cells in alopecia areata. Some clones are missing from TCRdb's copy, which holds only in-frame ones; the method was immunoSEQ multiplex PCR. The data contain some 190,000 clones, approximately 65% of them singletons. The sample in question was CD4+ T cells sorted from blood, obtained between weeks 43 and 45, from a patient treated with tofacitinib. These receptors originate from a human donor with alopecia areata. Each CDR3 is given with its conserved first and last residue. Each record gives: V gene, D gene, CDR3 length, clone size, J gene, CDR3 DNA, CDR3 protein. The D gene is left open where the match is weak. A row's size may be missing; if present it is once, few, many or a size class.

v_call: TRBV5-1; d_call: -; cdr3_length: 13; clone_size: -; j_call: TRBJ2-7; cdr3_nt: TGCGCCAGCAGCTTGCAGGGATCCTACGAGCAGTACTTC; cdr3_aa: CASSLQGSYEQYF
v_call: TRBV29-1; d_call: -; cdr3_length: 11; clone_size: -; j_call: TRBJ1-2; cdr3_nt: TGCAGCGTACAAAAATTGGAGGGCTACACCTTC; cdr3_aa: CSVQKLEGYTF
v_call: TRBV2; d_call: TRBD1; cdr3_length: 14; clone_size: once; j_call: TRBJ2-7; cdr3_nt: TGTGCCAGCAGAGAGGACAGGGTCCCCTACGAGCAGTACTTC; cdr3_aa: CASREDRVPYEQYF
v_call: TRBV30; d_call: -; cdr3_length: 13; clone_size: -; j_call: TRBJ1-6; cdr3_nt: TGTGCCTGGAGTGTACAAGGGCCCTCACCCCTCCACTTT; cdr3_aa: CAWSVQGPSPLHF
v_call: TRBV2; d_call: TRBD2; cdr3_length: 16; clone_size: few; j_call: TRBJ2-3; cdr3_nt: TGTGCCAGCAGAGAACTAGCGGGGGGCAACACAGATACGCAGTATTTT; cdr3_aa: CASRELAGGNTDTQYF
v_call: TRBV7-7; d_call: -; cdr3_length: 13; clone_size: -; j_call: TRBJ1-4; cdr3_nt: TGTGCCAGCAGCTTCGGGGAGAATGAAAAACTGTTTTTT; cdr3_aa: CASSFGENEKLFF
v_call: TRBV25-1; d_call: -; cdr3_length: 13; clone_size: -; j_call: TRBJ2-7; cdr3_nt: TGTGCCAGCAGTGAAGGACAGTTCTACGAGCAGTACTTC; cdr3_aa: CASSEGQFYEQYF
v_call: TRBV18; d_call: -; cdr3_length: 13; clone_size: -; j_call: TRBJ1-1; cdr3_nt: TGTGCCACCCAAGGCGTCGTCAACACTGAAGCTTTCTTT; cdr3_aa: CATQGVVNTEAFF
v_call: TRBV7-2; d_call: -; cdr3_length: 13; clone_size: -; j_call: TRBJ1-5; cdr3_nt: TGTGCCAGCAGCCCAAGTAGTAGGCAGCCCCAGCATTTT; cdr3_aa: CASSPSSRQPQHF
v_call: TRBV30; d_call: TRBD1; cdr3_length: 17; clone_size: -; j_call: TRBJ1-3; cdr3_nt: TGTGCCTGGCTCCCGGGACAGGCCCCCATCTCTGGAAACACCATATATTTT; cdr3_aa: CAWLPGQAPISGNTIYF
v_call: TRBV19; d_call: -; cdr3_length: 14; clone_size: -; j_call: TRBJ1-1; cdr3_nt: TGTGCCAGTAGTCACGACACCCGGAACACTGAAGCTTTCTTT; cdr3_aa: CASSHDTRNTEAFF